This T cell receptor (beta chain) was captured by sequencing in a study of Ad26.COV2.S vaccination and SARS-CoV-2 variants. Germline CDR1 and CDR2: LGHNA and YNFKEQ. The V and J ends lost 6 bases and 0 bases respectively, with 15 bases between them. The CDR3 is 15 residues long. Data came from immunoSEQ multiplex PCR; TCRdb stores just in-frame clones and leaves some out. Counted here are more than 300,000 clones, 85% occurring once; the ten biggest clones make up 2% to 2.5%. Documented treatment: 19 received Ad26.COV2.S at low or high dose, single or two shots; about 5 received placebo; per-sample allocation not given. Each sample was drawn 63 days after the first injection (of vaccine or placebo).

This chain uses TRBV4-2 with TRBJ2-7; D is perhaps TRBD2 (5 bases). Source: peripheral blood, taken in a trial of Ad26.COV2.S vaccine versus placebo. This TCR derives from a person aged 18-65 years who received the Ad26.COV2.S COVID-19 vaccine or a placebo. CDR3 DNA sequence: TGTGCCAGCAGTCGTTTATGGGAGAGCTCCTACGAGCAGTACTTC. It is translated as CASSRLWESSYEQYF.